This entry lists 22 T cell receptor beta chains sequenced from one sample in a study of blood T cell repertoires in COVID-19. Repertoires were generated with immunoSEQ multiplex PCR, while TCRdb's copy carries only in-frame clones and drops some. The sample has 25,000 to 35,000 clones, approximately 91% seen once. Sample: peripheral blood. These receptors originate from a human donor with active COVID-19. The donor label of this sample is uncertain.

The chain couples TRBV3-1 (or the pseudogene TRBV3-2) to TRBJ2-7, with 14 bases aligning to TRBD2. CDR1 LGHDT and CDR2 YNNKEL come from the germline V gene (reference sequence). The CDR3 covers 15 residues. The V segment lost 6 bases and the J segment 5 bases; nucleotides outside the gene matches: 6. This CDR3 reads CASSPGTSGSNEQYF. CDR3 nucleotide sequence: TGTGCCAGCAGTCCCGGGACTAGCGGGAGCAACGAGCAGTACTTC.

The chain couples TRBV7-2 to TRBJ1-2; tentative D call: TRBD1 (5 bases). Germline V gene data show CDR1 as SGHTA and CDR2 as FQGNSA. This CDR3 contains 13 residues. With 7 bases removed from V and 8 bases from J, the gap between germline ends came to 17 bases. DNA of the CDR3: TGTGCCAGCACCGACTGGGGGGGGTTAGGCTACACCTTC. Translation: CASTDWGGLGYTF.

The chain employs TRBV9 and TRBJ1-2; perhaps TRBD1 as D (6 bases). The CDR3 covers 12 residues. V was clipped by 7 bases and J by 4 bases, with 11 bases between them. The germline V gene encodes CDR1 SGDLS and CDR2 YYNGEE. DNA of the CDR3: TGTGCCAGCTCGGGAGGGGGCTATGGCTACACCTTC. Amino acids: CASSGGGYGYTF.

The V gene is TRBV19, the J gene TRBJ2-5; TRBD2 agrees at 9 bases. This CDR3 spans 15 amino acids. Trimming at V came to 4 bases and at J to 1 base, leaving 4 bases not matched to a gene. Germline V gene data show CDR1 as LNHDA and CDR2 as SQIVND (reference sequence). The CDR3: CASSSGRGFQETQYF. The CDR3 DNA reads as TGTGCCAGTAGTAGCGGGAGGGGTTTCCAAGAGACCCAGTACTTC.

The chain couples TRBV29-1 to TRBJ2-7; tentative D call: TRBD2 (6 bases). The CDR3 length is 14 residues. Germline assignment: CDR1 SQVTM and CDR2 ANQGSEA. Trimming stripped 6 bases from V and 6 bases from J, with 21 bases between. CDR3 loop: CSVAPQGGSGEQYF. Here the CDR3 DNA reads TGCAGCGTAGCCCCCCAGGGAGGATCGGGCGAGCAGTACTTC.

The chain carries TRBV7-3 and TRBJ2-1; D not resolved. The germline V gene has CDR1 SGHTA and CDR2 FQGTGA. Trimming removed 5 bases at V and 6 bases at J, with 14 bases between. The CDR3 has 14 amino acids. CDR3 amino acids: CASSLRLMGNEQFF. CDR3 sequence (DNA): TGTGCCAGCAGCCTAAGACTCATGGGCAATGAGCAGTTCTTC.

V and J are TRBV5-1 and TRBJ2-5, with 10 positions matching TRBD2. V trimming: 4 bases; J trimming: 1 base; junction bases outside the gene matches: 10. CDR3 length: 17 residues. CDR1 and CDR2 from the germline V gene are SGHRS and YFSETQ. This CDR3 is CASSRRGLAGVQETQYF. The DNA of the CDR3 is TGCGCCAGCAGCAGGAGGGGGCTAGCGGGAGTCCAAGAGACCCAGTACTTC.

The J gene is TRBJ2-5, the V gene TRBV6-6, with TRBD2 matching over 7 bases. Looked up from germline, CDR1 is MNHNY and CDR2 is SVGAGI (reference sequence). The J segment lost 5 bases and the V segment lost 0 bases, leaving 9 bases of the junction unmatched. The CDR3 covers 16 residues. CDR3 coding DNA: TGTGCCAGCAGTTACTCGACCGGCGGGGGATGGGAGACCCAGTACTTC. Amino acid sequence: CASSYSTGGGWETQYF.

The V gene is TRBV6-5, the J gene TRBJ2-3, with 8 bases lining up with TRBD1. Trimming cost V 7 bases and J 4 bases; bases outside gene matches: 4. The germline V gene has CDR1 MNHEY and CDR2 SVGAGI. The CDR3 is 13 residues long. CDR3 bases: TGTGCCAGCACCCAGGGGGCTCCAGATACGCAGTATTTT. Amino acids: CASTQGAPDTQYF.

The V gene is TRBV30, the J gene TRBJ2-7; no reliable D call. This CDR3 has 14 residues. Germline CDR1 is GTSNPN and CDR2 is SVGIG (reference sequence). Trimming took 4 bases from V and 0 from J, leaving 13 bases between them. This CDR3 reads CAWTGEWYSYEQYF. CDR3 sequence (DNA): TGTGCCTGGACTGGAGAGTGGTACTCCTACGAGCAGTACTTC.

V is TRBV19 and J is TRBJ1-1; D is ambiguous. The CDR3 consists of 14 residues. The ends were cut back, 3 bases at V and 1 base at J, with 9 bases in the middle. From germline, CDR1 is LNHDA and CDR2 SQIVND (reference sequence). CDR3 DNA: TGTGCCAGTAGTATGAGACACCCGAACACTGAAGCTTTCTTT. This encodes CASSMRHPNTEAFF.

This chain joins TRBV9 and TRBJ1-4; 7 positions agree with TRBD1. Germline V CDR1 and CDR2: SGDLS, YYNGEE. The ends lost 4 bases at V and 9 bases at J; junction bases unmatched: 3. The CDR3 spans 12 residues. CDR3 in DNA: TGTGCCAGCAGCCGGGACAGTCAAAAACTGTTTTTT. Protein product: CASSRDSQKLFF.

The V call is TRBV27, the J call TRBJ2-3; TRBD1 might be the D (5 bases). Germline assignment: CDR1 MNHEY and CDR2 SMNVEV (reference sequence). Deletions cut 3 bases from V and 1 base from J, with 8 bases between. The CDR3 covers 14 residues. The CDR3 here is CASSFAGRTDTQYF. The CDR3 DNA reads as TGTGCCAGCAGTTTTGCAGGGCGCACAGATACGCAGTATTTT.

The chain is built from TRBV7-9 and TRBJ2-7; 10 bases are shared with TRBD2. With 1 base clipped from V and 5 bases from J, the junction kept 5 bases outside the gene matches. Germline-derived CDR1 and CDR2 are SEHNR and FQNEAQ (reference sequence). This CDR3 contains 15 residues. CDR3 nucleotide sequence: TGTGCCAGCAGCTTAGATCTAGCGGGAGTGGACGAGCAGTACTTC. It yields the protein CASSLDLAGVDEQYF.

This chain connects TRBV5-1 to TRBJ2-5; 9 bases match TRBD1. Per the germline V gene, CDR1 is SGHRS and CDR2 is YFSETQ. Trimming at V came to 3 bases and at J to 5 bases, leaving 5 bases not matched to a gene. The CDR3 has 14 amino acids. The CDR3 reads CASSSGTGFETQYF. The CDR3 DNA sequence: TGCGCCAGCAGCTCCGGGACAGGGTTCGAGACCCAGTACTTC. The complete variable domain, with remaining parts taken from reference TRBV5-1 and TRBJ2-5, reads KAGVTQTPRYLIKTRGQQVTLSCSPISGHRSVSWYQQTPGQGLQFLFEYFSETQRNKGNFPGRFSGRQFSNSRSEMNVSTLELGDSALYLCASSSGTGFETQYFGPGTRLLVL.

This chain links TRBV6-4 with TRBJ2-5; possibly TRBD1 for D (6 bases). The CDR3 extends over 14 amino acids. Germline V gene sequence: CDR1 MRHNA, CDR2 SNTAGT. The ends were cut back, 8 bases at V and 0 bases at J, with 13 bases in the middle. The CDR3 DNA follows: TGTGCCAGCCAGCGACAGGAAGACCAAGAGACCCAGTACTTC. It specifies CASQRQEDQETQYF.

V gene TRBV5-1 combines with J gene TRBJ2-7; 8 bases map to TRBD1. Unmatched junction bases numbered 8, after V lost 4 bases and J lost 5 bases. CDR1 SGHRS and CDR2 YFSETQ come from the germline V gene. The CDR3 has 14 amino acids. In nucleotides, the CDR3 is TGCGCCAGCAGCGGGGGGACAGGAATCGACGAGCAGTACTTC. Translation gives CASSGGTGIDEQYF.

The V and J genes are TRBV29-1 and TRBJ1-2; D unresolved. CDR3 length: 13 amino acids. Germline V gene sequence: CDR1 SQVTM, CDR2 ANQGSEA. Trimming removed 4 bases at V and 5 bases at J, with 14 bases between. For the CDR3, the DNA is TGCAGCGTTGTAAGTCAGTCTTCTTATGGCTACACCTTC. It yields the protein CSVVSQSSYGYTF.

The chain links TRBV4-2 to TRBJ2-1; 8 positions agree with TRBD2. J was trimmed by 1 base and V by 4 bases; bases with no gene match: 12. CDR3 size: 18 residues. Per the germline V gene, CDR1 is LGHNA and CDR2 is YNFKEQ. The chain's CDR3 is CASSRRSQASGSYNEQFF. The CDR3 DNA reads TGTGCCAGCAGCCGCCGTAGTCAAGCTAGCGGGTCCTACAATGAGCAGTTCTTC.

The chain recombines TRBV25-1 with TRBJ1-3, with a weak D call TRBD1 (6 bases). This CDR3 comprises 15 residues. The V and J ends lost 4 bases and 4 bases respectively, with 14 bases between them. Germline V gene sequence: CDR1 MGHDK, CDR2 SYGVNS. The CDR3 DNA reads TGTGCCAGCAGTGCTACCTGGACAGCCGGAAACACCATATATTTT. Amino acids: CASSATWTAGNTIYF.

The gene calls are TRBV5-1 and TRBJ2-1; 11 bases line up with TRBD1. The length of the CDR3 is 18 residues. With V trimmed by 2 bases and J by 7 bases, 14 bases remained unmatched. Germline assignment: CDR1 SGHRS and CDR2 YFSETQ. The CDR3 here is CASSLKIPGQGDWNEQFF. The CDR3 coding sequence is TGCGCCAGCAGCTTAAAAATACCGGGACAGGGGGATTGGAATGAGCAGTTCTTC.

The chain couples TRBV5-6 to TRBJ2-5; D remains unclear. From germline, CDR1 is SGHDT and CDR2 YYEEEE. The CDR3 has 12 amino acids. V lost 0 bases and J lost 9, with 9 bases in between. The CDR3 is CASSLAAYSQYF. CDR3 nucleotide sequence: TGTGCCAGCAGCTTGGCTGCCTACTCCCAGTACTTC.